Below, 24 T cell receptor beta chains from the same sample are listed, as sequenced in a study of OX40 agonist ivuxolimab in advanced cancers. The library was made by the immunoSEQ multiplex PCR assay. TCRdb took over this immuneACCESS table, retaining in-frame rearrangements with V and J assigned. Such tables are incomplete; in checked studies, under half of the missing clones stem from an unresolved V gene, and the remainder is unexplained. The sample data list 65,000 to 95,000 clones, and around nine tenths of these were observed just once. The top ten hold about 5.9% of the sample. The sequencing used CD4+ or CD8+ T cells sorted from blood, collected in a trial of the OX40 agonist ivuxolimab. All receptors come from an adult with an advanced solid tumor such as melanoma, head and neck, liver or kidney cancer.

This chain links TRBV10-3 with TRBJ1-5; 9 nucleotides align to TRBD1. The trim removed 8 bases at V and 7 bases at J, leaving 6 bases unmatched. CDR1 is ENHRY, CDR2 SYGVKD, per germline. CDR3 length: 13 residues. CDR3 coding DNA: TGTGCCATCGGGGGGGGACAGGGCCAGCCCCAGCATTTT. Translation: CAIGGGQGQPQHF.

The CDR3 sequence is CASSPLGASYEQYF. In DNA, the CDR3 is TGTGCCAGCAGTCCCCTAGGGGCGTCCTACGAGCAGTACTTC. The V call is TRBV6-5, the J call TRBJ2-7, with D possibly TRBD1 on 5 matching bases. This CDR3 is 14 amino acids long. Trimming left V 5 bases short and J 1 base short, with 12 bases between. Germline CDR1 reads MNHEY; CDR2 reads SVGAGI.

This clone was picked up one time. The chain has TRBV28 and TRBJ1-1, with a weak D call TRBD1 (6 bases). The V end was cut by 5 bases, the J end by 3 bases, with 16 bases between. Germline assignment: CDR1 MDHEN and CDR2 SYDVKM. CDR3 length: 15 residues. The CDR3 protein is CASSPPGVRDTEAFF. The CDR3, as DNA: TGTGCCAGCAGTCCGCCAGGGGTTAGGGACACTGAAGCTTTCTTT.

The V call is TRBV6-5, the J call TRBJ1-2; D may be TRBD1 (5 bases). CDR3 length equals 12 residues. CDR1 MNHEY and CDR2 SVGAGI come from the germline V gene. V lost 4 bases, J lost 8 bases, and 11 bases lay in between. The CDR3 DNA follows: TGTGCCAGCAGTTCCGGGACCTACGGCTACACCTTC. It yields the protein CASSSGTYGYTF.

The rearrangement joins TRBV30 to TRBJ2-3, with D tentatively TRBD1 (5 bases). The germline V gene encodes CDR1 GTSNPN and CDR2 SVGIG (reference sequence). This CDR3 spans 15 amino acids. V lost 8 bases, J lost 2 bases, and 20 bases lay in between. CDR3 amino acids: CARIDSDRHTDTQYF. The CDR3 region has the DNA TGTGCCCGGATAGACTCCGACAGACACACAGATACGCAGTATTTT. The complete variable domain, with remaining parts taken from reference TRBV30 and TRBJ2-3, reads SQTIHQWPATLVQPVGSPLSLECTVEGTSNPNLYWYRQAAGRGLQLLFYSVGIGQISSEVPQNLSASRPQDRQFILSSKKLLLSDSGFYLCARIDSDRHTDTQYFGPGTRLTVL.

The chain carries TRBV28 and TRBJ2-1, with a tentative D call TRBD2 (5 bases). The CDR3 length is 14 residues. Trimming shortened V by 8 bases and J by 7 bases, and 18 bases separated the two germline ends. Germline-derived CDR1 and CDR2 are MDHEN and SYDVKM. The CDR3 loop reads CASHMGVIGNEQFF. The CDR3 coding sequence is TGTGCCAGCCACATGGGAGTCATTGGGAATGAGCAGTTCTTC.

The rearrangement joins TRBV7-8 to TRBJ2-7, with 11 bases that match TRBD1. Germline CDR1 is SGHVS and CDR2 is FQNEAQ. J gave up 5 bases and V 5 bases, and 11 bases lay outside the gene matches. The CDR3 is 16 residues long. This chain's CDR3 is CASSPVHGQGADEQYF. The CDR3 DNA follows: TGTGCCAGCAGCCCGGTCCACGGACAGGGGGCCGACGAGCAGTACTTC.

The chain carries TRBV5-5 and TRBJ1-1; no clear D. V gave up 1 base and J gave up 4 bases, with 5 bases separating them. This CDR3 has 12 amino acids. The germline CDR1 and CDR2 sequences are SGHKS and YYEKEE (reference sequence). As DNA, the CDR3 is TGTGCCAGCAGCTTGATATTCACTGAAGCTTTCTTT. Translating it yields CASSLIFTEAFF. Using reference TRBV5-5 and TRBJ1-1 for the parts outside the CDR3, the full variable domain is DAGVTQSPTHLIKTRGQQVTLRCSPISGHKSVSWYQQVLGQGPQFIFQYYEKEERGRGNFPDRFSARQFPNYSSELNVNALLLGDSALYLCASSLIFTEAFFGQGTRLTVV.

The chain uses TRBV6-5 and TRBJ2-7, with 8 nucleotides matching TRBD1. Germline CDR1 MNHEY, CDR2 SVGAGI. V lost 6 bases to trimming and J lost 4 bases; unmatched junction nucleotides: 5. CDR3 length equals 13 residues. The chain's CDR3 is CASRMGQVYEQYF. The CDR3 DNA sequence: TGTGCCAGCAGAATGGGACAGGTGTACGAGCAGTACTTC.

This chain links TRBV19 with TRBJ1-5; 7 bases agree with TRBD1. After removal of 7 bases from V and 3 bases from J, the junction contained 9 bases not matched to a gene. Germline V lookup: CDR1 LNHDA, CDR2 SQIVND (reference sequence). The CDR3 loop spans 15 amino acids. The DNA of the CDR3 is TGTGCCAGTACCCAGGGAGGGGGCGACAATCAGCCCCAGCATTTT. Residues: CASTQGGGDNQPQHF.

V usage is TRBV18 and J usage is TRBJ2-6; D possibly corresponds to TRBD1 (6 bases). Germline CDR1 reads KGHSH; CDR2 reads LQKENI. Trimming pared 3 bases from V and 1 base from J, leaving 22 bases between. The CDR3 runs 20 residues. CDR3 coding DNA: TGTGCCAGCTCACCGCATCCCCTTACAGGGTCGATGTCTGGGGCCAACGTCCTGACTTTC. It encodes CASSPHPLTGSMSGANVLTF.

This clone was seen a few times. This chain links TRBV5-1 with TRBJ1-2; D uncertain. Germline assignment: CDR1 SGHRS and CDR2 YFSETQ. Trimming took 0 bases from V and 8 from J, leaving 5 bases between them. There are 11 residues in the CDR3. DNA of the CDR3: TGCGCCAGCAGCTTGGGAGGCGGCTACACCTTC. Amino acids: CASSLGGGYTF.

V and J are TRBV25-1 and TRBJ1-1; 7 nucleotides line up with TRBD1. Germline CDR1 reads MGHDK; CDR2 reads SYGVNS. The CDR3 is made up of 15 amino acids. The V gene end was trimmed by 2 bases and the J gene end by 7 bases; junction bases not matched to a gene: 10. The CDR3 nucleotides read TGTGCCAGCAGTGAAAGTTTCCGAGGGGGCAGTGAAGCTTTCTTT. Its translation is CASSESFRGGSEAFF.

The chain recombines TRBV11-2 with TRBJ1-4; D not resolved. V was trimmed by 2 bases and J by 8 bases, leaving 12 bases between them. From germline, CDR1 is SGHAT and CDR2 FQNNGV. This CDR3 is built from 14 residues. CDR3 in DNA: TGTGCCAGCAGCTTAAGGATGTCGGGAGAAAAACTGTTTTTT. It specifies CASSLRMSGEKLFF.

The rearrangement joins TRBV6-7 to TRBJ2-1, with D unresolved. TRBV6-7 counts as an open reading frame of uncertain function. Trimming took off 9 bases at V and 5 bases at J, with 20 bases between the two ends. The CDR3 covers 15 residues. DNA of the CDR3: TGTGCCAGTAAAAAACCGGGCCCCCGGCACAATGAGCAGTTCTTC. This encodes CASKKPGPRHNEQFF.

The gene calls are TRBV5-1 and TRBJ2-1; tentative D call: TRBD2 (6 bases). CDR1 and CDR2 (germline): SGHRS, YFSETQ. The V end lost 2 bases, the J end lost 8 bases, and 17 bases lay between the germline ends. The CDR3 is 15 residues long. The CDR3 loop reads CASSFLAIGKYEQFF. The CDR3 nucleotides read TGCGCCAGCAGCTTCCTAGCGATCGGCAAATATGAGCAGTTCTTC.

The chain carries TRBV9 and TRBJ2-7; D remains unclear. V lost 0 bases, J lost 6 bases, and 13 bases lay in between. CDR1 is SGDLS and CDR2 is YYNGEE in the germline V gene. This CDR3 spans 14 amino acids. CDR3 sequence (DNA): TGTGCCAGCAGCGTAGGGTCCGGCTGGGTCGAGCAGTACTTC. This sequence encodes CASSVGSGWVEQYF. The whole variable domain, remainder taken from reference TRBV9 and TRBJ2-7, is DSGVTQTPKHLITATGQRVTLRCSPRSGDLSVYWYQQSLDQGLQFLIQYYNGEERAKGNILERFSAQQFPDLHSELNLSSLELGDSALYFCASSVGSGWVEQYFGPGTRLTVT.

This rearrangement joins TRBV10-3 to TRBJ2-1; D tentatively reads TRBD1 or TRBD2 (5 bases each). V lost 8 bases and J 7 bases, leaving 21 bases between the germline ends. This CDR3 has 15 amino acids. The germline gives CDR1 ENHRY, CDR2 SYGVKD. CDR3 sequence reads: CAIGGRQASTNEQFF. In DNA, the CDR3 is TGTGCCATCGGGGGTAGACAAGCCTCAACGAATGAGCAGTTCTTC.

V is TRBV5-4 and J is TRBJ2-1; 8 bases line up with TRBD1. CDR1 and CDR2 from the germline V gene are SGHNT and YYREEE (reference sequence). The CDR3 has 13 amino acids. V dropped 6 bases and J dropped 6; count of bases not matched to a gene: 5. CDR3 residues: CASTLQGANEQFF. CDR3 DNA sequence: TGTGCCAGCACACTCCAGGGGGCCAATGAGCAGTTCTTC.

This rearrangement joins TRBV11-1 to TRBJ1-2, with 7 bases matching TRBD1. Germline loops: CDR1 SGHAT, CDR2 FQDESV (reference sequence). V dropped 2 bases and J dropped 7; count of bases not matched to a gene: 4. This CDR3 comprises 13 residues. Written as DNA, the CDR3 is TGTGCCAGCAGCTTAAGAGGGGGCTTTGGCTACACCTTC. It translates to CASSLRGGFGYTF.

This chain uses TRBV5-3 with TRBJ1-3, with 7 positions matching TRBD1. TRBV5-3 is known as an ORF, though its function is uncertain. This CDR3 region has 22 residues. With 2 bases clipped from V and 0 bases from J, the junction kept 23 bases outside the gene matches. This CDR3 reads CARSLSRRNRDSAMRSGNTIYF. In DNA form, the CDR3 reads TGTGCCAGAAGCTTATCCCGCCGGAATCGGGACAGCGCTATGCGCTCTGGAAACACCATATATTTT.

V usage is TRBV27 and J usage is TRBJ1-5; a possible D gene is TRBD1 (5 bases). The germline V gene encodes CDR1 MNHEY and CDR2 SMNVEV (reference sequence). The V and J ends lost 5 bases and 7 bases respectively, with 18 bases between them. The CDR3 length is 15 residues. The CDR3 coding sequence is TGTGCCAGCAGTCCGCTGGGGCCGGCGGGGCAGCCCCAGCATTTT. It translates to CASSPLGPAGQPQHF.

Here the CDR3 DNA reads TGTGCCTGGAGTGTCAAAACAGAAAACACTGAAGCTTTCTTT. It specifies CAWSVKTENTEAFF. The chain employs TRBV30 and TRBJ1-1; D is unresolved. V lost 0 bases to trimming and J lost 2 bases, with 10 bases between them. Germline V CDR1 and CDR2: GTSNPN, SVGIG (reference sequence). The CDR3 loop spans 14 amino acids.

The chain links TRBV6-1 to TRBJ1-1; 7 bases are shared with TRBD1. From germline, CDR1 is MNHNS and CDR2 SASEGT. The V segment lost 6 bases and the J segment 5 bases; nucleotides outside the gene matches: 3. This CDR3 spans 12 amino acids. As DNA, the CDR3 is TGTGCCAGCAGCCTACAGGGGACTGAAGCTTTCTTT. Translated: CASSLQGTEAFF.